The clone carrying this T cell receptor (beta chain) was observed a few times. The data were obtained in a study of T cells after yellow fever vaccination. UMIs and a universal primer site were added when TCR cDNA was made by 5'RACE template switching. TCRdb reprocessed the 5' RACE reads via MiXCR and lists one record per CDR3 protein. The data show some 70,000 distinct CDR3 sequences, about 7% seen once. CDR3 length equals 13 residues. With 3 bases removed from V and 1 base from J, the gap between germline ends came to 6 bases. Germline CDR1 MGHRA, CDR2 YSYEKL. The genes are TRBV4-1 and TRBJ1-2; D call uncertain. Here the sequenced sample was CD8+ T cells sorted from PBMCs, taken approximately 47 days after the first yellow fever vaccination. The origin of this receptor is a man in his late teens or twenties who received the YFV17D yellow fever vaccine. The CDR3 DNA reads as TGCGCCAGCAGCCATGGATATAACTATGGCTACACCTTC. Encoded protein: CASSHGYNYGYTF.